This T cell receptor (beta chain) emerged from a study of shared clonotypes between healthy human individuals. Study-wide results and limits: Larger estimated richness was generally recorded for naive subsets relative to memory subsets.

Positively selected for CCR7, the CD45RO-negative cells used as naive CD8 cells excluded terminally differentiated effector memory CD45RA+ cells. CDR3 size: 12 residues. Sequencing used immunoSEQ multiplex PCR; TCRdb keeps in-frame clones, though not all of them. The profile shows approximately 2,000,000 clones, just over 90% of them singletons. A note on this clone: Its antigen is not known.

The chain links TRBV21-1 to TRBJ2-3. TRBV21-1 is a pseudogene segment. The clonotype originates from a man aged 18 to 29 in good health. Some clones in this sample may be carry-over from other donors' samples. The sequencing input was naive CD8+ T cells from PBMCs. CDR3 nucleotides: TGTGCCAGCAGACCCAGCACAGATACGCAGTATTTT. It encodes CASRPSTDTQYF.